Listed below are T cell receptor beta chains from one sample, sequenced in a study of post-analysis software for immune sequencing data. TCRdb re-called the PCR reads through MiXCR, storing one row per CDR3 protein. In the table there are approximately 570,000 distinct CDR3 sequences, roughly 45% of which are singletons. Specimen: blood. These receptors originate from a girl aged 10-17 years with multiple sclerosis. Each CDR3 is given with its conserved first and last residue. D genes are given only for firm matches. Not all rows give a size; the values are once, few, many and, for expanded clones, a class.

abundance | j_gene | v_gene | d_gene | CDR3nt | CDR3aa
few | TRBJ1-2 | TRBV7-8 | NA | TGTGCCAGCAGCTTATATGCAGGAAGAGGCTACACCTTC | CASSLYAGRGYTF
NA | TRBJ2-1 | TRBV12-3/TRBV12-4 | TRBD2 | TGTGCCAGCACCAATGGACTAGCGGGAGTGTCAAGCGAGCAGTTCTTC | CASTNGLAGVSSEQFF
NA | TRBJ2-3 | TRBV12-3/TRBV12-4 | TRBD2 | TGTGCCAGCAGTCGTTCGGGACTACCCACAGATACGCAGTATTTT | CASSRSGLPTDTQYF
few | TRBJ2-1 | TRBV11-3 | NA | TGTGCCAGCAGCTTAATGGCGGGGGCTTACAATGAGCAGTTCTTC | CASSLMAGAYNEQFF
NA | TRBJ1-2 | TRBV20-1 | NA | TGCAGTACCAGAGACGGGGTCAAGGGTGCGGGGAGTGGCTACACCTTC | CSTRDGVKGAGSGYTF
NA | TRBJ1-6 | TRBV20-1 | NA | TGCAGTGCTAGTCGCAGGGCGGGTAATTCACCCCTCCACTTT | CSASRRAGNSPLHF
NA | TRBJ2-1 | TRBV5-5 | NA | TGTGCCAGCAGCTTGCGCGGCATCAGCTCCTACAATGAGCAGTTCTTC | CASSLRGISSYNEQFF
NA | TRBJ2-5 | TRBV4-1 | TRBD2 | TGCGCCAGCAGCGTTGGACTAGGTGAGACCCAGTACTTC | CASSVGLGETQYF
NA | TRBJ2-7 | TRBV7-6 | TRBD2 | TGTGCCATCGTCAAGCGGGGGGCCTCCTACGAGCAGTACTTC | CAIVKRGASYEQYF
NA | TRBJ2-7 | TRBV10-3 | TRBD1 | TGTGCCATTACGGGGACAGGGGAAGGCGAGCAGTACTTC | CAITGTGEGEQYF
NA | TRBJ2-4 | TRBV12-3/TRBV12-4 | TRBD1 | TGTGCCAGCAGTCTCCGGACAGGGGGGCCTTCCTACAAAAACATTCAGTACTTC | CASSLRTGGPSYKNIQYF
few | TRBJ2-1 | TRBV5-1 | TRBD1 | TGCGCCAGCAGCCACGGACAGGGGGCGGGAAATGAGCAGTTCTTC | CASSHGQGAGNEQFF
few | TRBJ2-7 | TRBV10-3 | TRBD2 | TGTGCCATCAGTGACCTTAGCGGGAGCTTCGAGCAGTACTTC | CAISDLSGSFEQYF
NA | TRBJ1-6 | TRBV12-3/TRBV12-4 | TRBD1 | TGTGCCAGCAGCCCTGGTCCCGGGACAGGGGAACCCCTCCACTTT | CASSPGPGTGEPLHF
NA | TRBJ2-7 | TRBV4-1 | NA | TGTGCCAGCAGCCCTATCGACAACGCGTACTACGGGCAGTACTTC | CASSPIDNAYYGQYF
NA | TRBJ1-1 | TRBV7-2 | NA | TGTGCCAGCAGCTTCAGTGTCGCCAGTGGCACTGAAGCTTTCTTT | CASSFSVASGTEAFF
few | TRBJ1-5 | TRBV20-1 | NA | TGCAGTGCTAGAGACGGGATTAGACTCCTCGCTCAGCCCCAGCATTTT | CSARDGIRLLAQPQHF
NA | TRBJ2-7 | TRBV12-3/TRBV12-4 | TRBD1 | TGTGCCAGCTCCGGCCAGCGGACAGGGCCCACCTACGAGCAGTACTTC | CASSGQRTGPTYEQYF
few | TRBJ1-2 | TRBV20-1 | TRBD1 | TGCAGTACCACCGGGACAGGAGGGAACTATGGCTACACCTTC | CSTTGTGGNYGYTF
NA | TRBJ2-7 | TRBV9 | NA | TGTGCCGGCAGTGTATCAGCCAAGGGAACAACATTATGGATCCAAACCTACGAGCAGTACTTC | CAGSVSAKGTTLWIQTYEQYF
NA | TRBJ1-6 | TRBV6-5 | NA | TGTGCCAGCAGTTACTCGATAAGGACCCATTATAATTCACCCCTCCACTTT | CASSYSIRTHYNSPLHF
NA | TRBJ2-5 | TRBV27 | TRBD1 | TGTGCCAGCAGCCGGACAGGGCATCAAGAGACCCAGTACTTC | CASSRTGHQETQYF
NA | TRBJ2-3 | TRBV5-5 | NA | TGTGCCAGCAGCCCAGACGGACACACAGATACGCAGTATTTT | CASSPDGHTDTQYF
few | TRBJ2-4 | TRBV5-5 | NA | TGTGCCAGCAGCTTGTGGCACAAAAACATTCAGTACTTC | CASSLWHKNIQYF
NA | TRBJ2-5 | TRBV10-3 | TRBD2 | TGTGCCATCAGTGAGTCGGCTAGCGGGGGTCCAGAGACCCAGTACTTC | CAISESASGGPETQYF
NA | TRBJ2-3 | TRBV4-2 | TRBD1 | TGTGCCAGCAGCCAAGAAGGACAGGGGAGCACAGATACGCAGTATTTT | CASSQEGQGSTDTQYF
few | TRBJ2-3 | TRBV2 | NA | TGTGCCAGCAGTGGACCCCCCCCAGCTACGCAGTATTTT | CASSGPPPATQYF
NA | TRBJ1-1 | TRBV7-9 | NA | TGTGCCAGCAGCTTGTCACTGGGGATTTACAATGAGCAGTTCTTT | CASSLSLGIYNEQFF
few | TRBJ2-1 | TRBV12-3/TRBV12-4 | NA | TGTGCCAGCAGGCTTGGGGCGGTCTCCTACAATGAGCAGTTCTTC | CASRLGAVSYNEQFF
few | TRBJ2-6 | TRBV7-9 | NA | TGTGCCAGCAGCTATCAGGGAACTGGGGCCAACGTCCTGACTTTC | CASSYQGTGANVLTF
NA | TRBJ2-7 | TRBV29-1 | NA | TGCAGCCTACAGGAGGGAACCGGGGAGCAGTACTTC | CSLQEGTGEQYF
NA | TRBJ2-7 | TRBV5-1 | TRBD1 | TGCGCCAGCAGCTTGGGGACAGGGGGCATCAACGAGCAGTACTTC | CASSLGTGGINEQYF
once | TRBJ1-1 | TRBV6-1 | NA | TGTGCCAGCACTCGTACCATTCCAGGGGCCCCGAACACTGAAGCTTTCTTT | CASTRTIPGAPNTEAFF
NA | TRBJ2-1 | TRBV3-1 | NA | TGTGCCAGCAGCCAGACTTCATACTCCGGCAATGAGCAGTTCTTC | CASSQTSYSGNEQFF
NA | TRBJ2-1 | TRBV12-5 | TRBD2 | TGTGCTAGTGGTCCGGGACTAGCGGAGGCCAATGAGCAGTTCTTC | CASGPGLAEANEQFF
NA | TRBJ2-4 | TRBV12-3/TRBV12-4 | NA | TGTGCCAGCAGTGCCGGGGGCGGCAAAAACATTCAGTACTTC | CASSAGGGKNIQYF
NA | TRBJ2-3 | TRBV5-6 | TRBD2 | TGTGCCAGCAGTTCATTAGCGGGGGGCCCTCAGGATACGCAGTATTTT | CASSSLAGGPQDTQYF
few | TRBJ2-1 | TRBV11-1 | NA | TGTGCCAGCAGCTTAAAAGCGTTGGAGCAGTTCTTC | CASSLKALEQFF
few | TRBJ2-1 | TRBV24-1 | TRBD2 | TGTGCCACCAGTGACAGACTAGCGGGAGCAAATGAGCAGTTCTTC | CATSDRLAGANEQFF
few | TRBJ2-1 | TRBV2 | TRBD2 | TGTGCCAGCAGGAGAGAAGCGGGGGGGCTGTTCTTC | CASRREAGGLFF
NA | TRBJ2-3 | TRBV6-1 | NA | TGTGCAAGCGATCTCACAGATACGCAGTATTTT | CASDLTDTQYF
once | TRBJ2-1 | TRBV11-3 | TRBD2 | TGTGCCAGCAGCTTCTCTAGCGGCCATGAGCAGTTCTTC | CASSFSSGHEQFF
few | TRBJ2-1 | TRBV7-3 | NA | TGTGCCAGTTCACAGGAGGGGGTAGACAATGAGCAGTTCTTC | CASSQEGVDNEQFF
few | TRBJ2-7 | TRBV4-1 | NA | TGCGCCAGCAGCCAAGAGGCTAAAGTCTACGAGCAGTACTTC | CASSQEAKVYEQYF
NA | TRBJ2-3 | TRBV20-1 | TRBD2 | TGCAGTGCTAGCCTTCTTGGCGGGGGACTCACTAGCACAGATACGCAGTATTTT | CSASLLGGGLTSTDTQYF
NA | TRBJ1-1 | TRBV12-3/TRBV12-4 | NA | TGTGCCAGCAGTTTGCAAGGGTTCACTGAAGCTTTCTTT | CASSLQGFTEAFF
NA | TRBJ2-5 | TRBV5-1 | TRBD1 | TGCGCCAGCAGCCCGACCGGGACAGGGGAAGGGACCCAGTACTTC | CASSPTGTGEGTQYF
NA | TRBJ2-7 | TRBV12-3/TRBV12-4 | NA | TGTGCCAGCAGCCCGGGACTGTGGAGCTCCTACGAGCAGTACTTC | CASSPGLWSSYEQYF
few | TRBJ2-3 | TRBV10-3 | TRBD2 | TGTGCCAGTGGACTAGCGGGGGTGCTAGATACGCAGTATTTT | CASGLAGVLDTQYF
NA | TRBJ2-5 | TRBV5-1 | NA | TGCGCCAGCAGCTTGGAACGGGACGGGACCCAGTACTTC | CASSLERDGTQYF
few | TRBJ2-5 | TRBV7-8 | TRBD2 | TGTGCCAGCAGCTTAGGAAATCTAGCGGGGGCTCAAGAGACCCAGTACTTC | CASSLGNLAGAQETQYF
NA | TRBJ2-1 | TRBV12-3/TRBV12-4 | TRBD2 | TGTGCCAGCAGTTCGATCACCCTAACTAGCGGGAGGGCCAATGAGCAGTTCTTC | CASSSITLTSGRANEQFF
few | TRBJ2-3 | TRBV12-3/TRBV12-4 | TRBD2 | TGTGCCAGCAGTTTACGGCTAGCGGGGCCCGGAAGCACAGATACGCAGTATTTT | CASSLRLAGPGSTDTQYF
few | TRBJ1-1 | TRBV7-9 | NA | TGTGCCAGCAGTCCGACAGCTATGAACACTGAAGCTTTCTTT | CASSPTAMNTEAFF
NA | TRBJ2-1 | TRBV7-9 | TRBD2 | TGTGCCAGCAGCCGAGCTGCGGCTAGCGGGTACGACAATGAGCAGTTCTTC | CASSRAAASGYDNEQFF